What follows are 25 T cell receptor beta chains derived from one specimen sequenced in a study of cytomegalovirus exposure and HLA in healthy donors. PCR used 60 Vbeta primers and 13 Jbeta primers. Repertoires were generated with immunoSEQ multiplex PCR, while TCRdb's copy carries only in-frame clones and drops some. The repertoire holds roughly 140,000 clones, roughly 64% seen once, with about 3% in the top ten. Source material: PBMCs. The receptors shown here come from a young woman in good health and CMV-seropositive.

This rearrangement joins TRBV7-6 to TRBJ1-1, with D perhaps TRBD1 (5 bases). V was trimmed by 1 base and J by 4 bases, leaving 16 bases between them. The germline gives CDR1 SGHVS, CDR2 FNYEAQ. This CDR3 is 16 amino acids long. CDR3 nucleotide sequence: TGTGCCAGCAGCTTAGGGGGGGGGAGGATGGTCACTGAAGCTTTCTTT. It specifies CASSLGGGRMVTEAFF. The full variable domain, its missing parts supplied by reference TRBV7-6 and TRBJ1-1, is GAGVSQSPRYKVTKRGQDVALRCDPISGHVSLYWYRQALGQGPEFLTYFNYEAQQDKSGLPNDRFSAERPEGSISTLTIQRTEQRDSAMYRCASSLGGGRMVTEAFFGQGTRLTVV.

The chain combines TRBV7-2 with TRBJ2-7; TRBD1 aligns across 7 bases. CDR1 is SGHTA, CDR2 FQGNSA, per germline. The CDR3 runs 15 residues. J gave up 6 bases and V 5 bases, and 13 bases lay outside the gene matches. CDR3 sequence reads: CASSPRGRTQVEQYF. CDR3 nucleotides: TGTGCCAGCAGCCCGAGGGGGCGCACTCAGGTCGAGCAGTACTTC.

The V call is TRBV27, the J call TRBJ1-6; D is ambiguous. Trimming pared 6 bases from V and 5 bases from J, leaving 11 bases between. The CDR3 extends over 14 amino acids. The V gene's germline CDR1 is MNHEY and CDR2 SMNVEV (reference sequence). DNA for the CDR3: TGTGCCAGCAGCCTCGGGATAAATAATTCACCCCTCCACTTT. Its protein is CASSLGINNSPLHF.

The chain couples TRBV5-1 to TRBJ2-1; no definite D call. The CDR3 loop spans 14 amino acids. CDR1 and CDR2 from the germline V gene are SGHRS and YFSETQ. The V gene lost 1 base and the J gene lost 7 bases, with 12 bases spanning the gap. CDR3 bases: TGCGCCAGCAGCTTGTCGATTAGCTCAAATGAGCAGTTCTTC. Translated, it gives CASSLSISSNEQFF. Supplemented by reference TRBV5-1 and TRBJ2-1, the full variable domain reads KAGVTQTPRYLIKTRGQQVTLSCSPISGHRSVSWYQQTPGQGLQFLFEYFSETQRNKGNFPGRFSGRQFSNSRSEMNVSTLELGDSALYLCASSLSISSNEQFFGPGTRLTVL.

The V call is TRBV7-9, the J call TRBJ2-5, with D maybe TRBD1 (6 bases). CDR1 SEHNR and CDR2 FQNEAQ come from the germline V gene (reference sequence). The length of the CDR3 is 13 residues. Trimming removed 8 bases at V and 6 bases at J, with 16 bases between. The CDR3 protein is CASQATGQQTQYF. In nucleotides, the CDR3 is TGTGCCAGCCAGGCAACAGGGCAGCAGACCCAGTACTTC.

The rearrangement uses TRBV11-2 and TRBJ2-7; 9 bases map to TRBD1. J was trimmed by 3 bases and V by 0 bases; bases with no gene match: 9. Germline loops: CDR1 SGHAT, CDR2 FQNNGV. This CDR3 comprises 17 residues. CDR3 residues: CASSLDGPGTGIYEQYF. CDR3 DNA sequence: TGTGCCAGCAGCTTAGATGGCCCCGGGACAGGGATCTACGAGCAGTACTTC. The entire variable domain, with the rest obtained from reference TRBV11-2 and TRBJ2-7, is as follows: EAGVAQSPRYKIIEKRQSVAFWCNPISGHATLYWYQQILGQGPKLLIQFQNNGVVDDSQLPKDRFSAERLKGVDSTLKIQPAKLEDSAVYLCASSLDGPGTGIYEQYFGPGTRLTVT.

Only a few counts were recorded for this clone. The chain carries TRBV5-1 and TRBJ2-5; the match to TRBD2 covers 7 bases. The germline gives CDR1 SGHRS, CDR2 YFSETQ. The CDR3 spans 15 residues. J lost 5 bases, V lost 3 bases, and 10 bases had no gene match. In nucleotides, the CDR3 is TGCGCCAGCAGCTCCGGCCCCATCGGGGGGGAGACCCAGTACTTC. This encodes CASSSGPIGGETQYF. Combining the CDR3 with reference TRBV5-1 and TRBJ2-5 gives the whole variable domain KAGVTQTPRYLIKTRGQQVTLSCSPISGHRSVSWYQQTPGQGLQFLFEYFSETQRNKGNFPGRFSGRQFSNSRSEMNVSTLELGDSALYLCASSSGPIGGETQYFGPGTRLLVL.

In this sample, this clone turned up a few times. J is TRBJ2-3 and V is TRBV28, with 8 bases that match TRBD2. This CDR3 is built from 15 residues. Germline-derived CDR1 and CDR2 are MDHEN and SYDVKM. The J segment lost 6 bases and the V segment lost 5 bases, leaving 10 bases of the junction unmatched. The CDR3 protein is CASSITKRELDTQYF. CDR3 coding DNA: TGTGCCAGCAGTATAACCAAGCGGGAGTTGGATACGCAGTATTTT.

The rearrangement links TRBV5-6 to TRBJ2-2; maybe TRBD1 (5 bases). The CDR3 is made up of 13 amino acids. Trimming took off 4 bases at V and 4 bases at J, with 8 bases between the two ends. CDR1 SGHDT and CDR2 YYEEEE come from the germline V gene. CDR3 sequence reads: CASSRGSTGELFF. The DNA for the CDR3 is TGTGCCAGCAGCAGGGGATCCACCGGGGAGCTGTTTTTT.

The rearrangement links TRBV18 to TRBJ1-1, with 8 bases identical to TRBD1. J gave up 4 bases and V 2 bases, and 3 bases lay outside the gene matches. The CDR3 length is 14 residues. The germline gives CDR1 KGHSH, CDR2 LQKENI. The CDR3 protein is CASSPTTGGTEAFF. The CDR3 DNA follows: TGTGCCAGCTCACCAACAACAGGGGGCACTGAAGCTTTCTTT.

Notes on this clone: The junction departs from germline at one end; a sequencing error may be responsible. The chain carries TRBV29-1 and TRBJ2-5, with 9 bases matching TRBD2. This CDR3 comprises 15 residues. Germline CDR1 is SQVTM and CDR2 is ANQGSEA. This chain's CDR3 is CSVESASGDQKTQYF. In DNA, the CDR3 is TGCAGCGTTGAGTCGGCTAGCGGGGACCAAAAGACCCAGTACTTC.

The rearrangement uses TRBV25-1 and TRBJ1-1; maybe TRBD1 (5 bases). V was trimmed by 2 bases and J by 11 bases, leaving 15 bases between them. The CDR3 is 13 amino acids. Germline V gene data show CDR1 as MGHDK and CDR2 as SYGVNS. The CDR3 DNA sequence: TGTGCCAGCAGTGAAGACAGACTTTTGATTGCTTTCTTT. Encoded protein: CASSEDRLLIAFF.

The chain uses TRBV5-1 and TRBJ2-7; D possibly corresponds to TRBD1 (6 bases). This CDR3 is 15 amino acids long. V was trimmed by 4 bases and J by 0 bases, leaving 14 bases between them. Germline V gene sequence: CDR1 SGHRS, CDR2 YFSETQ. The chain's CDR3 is CASSRPGTNSYEQYF. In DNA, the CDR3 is TGCGCCAGCAGCCGTCCCGGGACAAACTCCTACGAGCAGTACTTC.

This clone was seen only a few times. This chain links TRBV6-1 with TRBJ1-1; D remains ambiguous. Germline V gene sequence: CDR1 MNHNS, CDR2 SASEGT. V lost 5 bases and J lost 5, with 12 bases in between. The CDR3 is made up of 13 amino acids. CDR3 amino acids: CASSPPGFTEAFF. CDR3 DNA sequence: TGTGCCAGCAGTCCACCGGGGTTTACTGAAGCTTTCTTT.

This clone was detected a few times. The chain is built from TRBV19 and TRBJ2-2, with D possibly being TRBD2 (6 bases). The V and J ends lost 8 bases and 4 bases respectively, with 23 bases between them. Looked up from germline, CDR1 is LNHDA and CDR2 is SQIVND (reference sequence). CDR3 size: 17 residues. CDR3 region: CASQMGGPLWSTGELFF. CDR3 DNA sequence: TGTGCCAGTCAGATGGGGGGACCGCTGTGGAGCACCGGGGAGCTGTTTTTT.

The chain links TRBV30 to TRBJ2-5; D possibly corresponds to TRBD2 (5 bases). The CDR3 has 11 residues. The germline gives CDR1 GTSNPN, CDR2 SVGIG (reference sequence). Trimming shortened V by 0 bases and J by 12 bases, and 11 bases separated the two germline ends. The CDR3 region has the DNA TGTGCCTGGAGTGTACTCGAGCGGAAGTACTTC. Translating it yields CAWSVLERKYF.

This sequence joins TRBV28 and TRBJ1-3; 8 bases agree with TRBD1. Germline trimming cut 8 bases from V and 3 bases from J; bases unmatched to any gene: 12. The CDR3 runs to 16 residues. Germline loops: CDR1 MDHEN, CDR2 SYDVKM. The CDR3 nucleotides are TGTGCCAGCGCACGTCTTCAGGGGGCGTTTGGAAACACCATATATTTT. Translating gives CASARLQGAFGNTIYF. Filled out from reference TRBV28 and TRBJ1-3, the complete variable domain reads DVKVTQSSRYLVKRTGEKVFLECVQDMDHENMFWYRQDPGLGLRLIYFSYDVKMKEKGDIPEGYSVSREKKERFSLILESASTNQTSMYLCASARLQGAFGNTIYFGEGSWLTVV.

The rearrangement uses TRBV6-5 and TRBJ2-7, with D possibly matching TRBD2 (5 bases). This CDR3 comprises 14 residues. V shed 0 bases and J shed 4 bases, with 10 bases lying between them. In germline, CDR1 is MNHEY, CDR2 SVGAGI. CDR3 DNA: TGTGCCAGCAGTTACTCGATTAGGAGGTACGAGCAGTACTTC. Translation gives CASSYSIRRYEQYF.

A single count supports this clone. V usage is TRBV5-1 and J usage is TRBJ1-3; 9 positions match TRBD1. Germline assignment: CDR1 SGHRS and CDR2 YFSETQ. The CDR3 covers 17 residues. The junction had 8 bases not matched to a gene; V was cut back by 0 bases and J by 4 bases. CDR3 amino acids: CASSLAGDRVPGNTIYF. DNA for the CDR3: TGCGCCAGCAGCTTGGCCGGGGACAGGGTTCCCGGAAACACCATATATTTT.

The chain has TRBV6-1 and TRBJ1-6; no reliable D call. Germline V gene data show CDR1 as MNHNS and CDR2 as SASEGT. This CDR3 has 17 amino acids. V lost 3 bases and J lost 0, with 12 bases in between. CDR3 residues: CASSDLSGSSYNSPLHF. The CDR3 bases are TGTGCCAGCAGTGACCTCTCGGGAAGCTCCTATAATTCACCCCTCCACTTT.

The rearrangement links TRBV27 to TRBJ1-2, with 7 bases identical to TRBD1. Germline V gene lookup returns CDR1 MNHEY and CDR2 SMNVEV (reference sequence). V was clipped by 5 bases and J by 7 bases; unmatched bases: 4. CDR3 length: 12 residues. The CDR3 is CASSATGVGYTF. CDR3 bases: TGTGCCAGCAGTGCTACAGGGGTTGGCTACACCTTC.

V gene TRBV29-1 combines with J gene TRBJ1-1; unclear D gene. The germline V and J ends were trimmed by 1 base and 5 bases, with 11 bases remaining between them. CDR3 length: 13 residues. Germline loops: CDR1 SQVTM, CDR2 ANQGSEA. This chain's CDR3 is CSVEGQSKTEAFF. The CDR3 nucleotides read TGCAGCGTTGAAGGGCAGTCGAAAACTGAAGCTTTCTTT.

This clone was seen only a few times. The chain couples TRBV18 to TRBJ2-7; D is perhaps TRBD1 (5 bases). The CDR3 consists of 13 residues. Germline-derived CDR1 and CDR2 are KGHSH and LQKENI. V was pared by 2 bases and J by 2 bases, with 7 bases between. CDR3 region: CASSPRGTYEQYF. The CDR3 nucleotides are TGTGCCAGCTCACCAAGGGGTACCTACGAGCAGTACTTC.

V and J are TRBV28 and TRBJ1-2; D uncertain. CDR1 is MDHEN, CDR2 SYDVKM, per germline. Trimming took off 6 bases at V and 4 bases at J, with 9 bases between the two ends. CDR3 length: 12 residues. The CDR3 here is CASRVGSYGYTF. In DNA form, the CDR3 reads TGTGCCAGCAGGGTGGGGAGCTATGGCTACACCTTC.

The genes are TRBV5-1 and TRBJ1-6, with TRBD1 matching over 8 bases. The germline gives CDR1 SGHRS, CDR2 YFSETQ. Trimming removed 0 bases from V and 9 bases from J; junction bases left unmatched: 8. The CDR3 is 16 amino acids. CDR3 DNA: TGCGCCAGCAGCTTGGCCGGGACAGGATGGGGTTCACCCCTCCACTTT. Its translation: CASSLAGTGWGSPLHF.